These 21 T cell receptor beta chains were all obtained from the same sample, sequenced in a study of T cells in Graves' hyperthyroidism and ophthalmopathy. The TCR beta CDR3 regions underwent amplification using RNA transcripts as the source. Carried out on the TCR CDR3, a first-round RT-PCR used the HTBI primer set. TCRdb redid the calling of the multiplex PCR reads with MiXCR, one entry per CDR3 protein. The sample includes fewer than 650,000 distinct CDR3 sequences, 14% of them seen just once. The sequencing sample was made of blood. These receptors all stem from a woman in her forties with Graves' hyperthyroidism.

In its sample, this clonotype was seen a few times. The CDR3 region has the DNA TGTGCCAGTAGTACCGGACTAGCGGGAGTTATCGATGAGCAGTTCTTC. It is translated as CASSTGLAGVIDEQFF. The V and J genes are TRBV19 and TRBJ2-1; 13 bases are a match to TRBD2. Per germline, CDR1 LNHDA and CDR2 SQIVND (reference sequence). The V segment lost 4 bases and the J segment 8 bases; nucleotides outside the gene matches: 8. This CDR3 region has 16 residues.

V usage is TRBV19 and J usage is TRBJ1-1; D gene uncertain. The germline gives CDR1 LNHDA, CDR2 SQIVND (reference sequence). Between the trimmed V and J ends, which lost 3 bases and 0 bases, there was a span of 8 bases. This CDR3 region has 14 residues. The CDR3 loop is CASSISWLNTEAFF. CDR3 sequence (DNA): TGTGCCAGTAGTATCTCATGGCTGAACACTGAAGCTTTCTTT.

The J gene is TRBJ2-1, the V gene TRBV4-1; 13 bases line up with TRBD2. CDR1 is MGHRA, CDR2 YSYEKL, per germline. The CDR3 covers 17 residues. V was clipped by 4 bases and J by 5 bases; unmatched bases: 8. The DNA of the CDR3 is TGCGCCAGCAGCCGATTCACTAGCGGGAGGGACAACAATGAGCAGTTCTTC. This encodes CASSRFTSGRDNNEQFF.

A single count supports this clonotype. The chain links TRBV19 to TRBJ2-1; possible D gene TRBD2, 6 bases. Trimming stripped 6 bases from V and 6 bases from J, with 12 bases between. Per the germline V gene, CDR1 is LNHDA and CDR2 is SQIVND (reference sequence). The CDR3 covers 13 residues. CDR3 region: CASRKTSVNEQFF. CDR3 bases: TGTGCCAGTAGAAAGACTAGTGTCAATGAGCAGTTCTTC. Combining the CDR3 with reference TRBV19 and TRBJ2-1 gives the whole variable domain DGGITQSPKYLFRKEGQNVTLSCEQNLNHDAMYWYRQDPGQGLRLIYYSQIVNDFQKGDIAEGYSVSREKKESFPLTVTSAQKNPTAFYLCASRKTSVNEQFFGPGTRLTVL.

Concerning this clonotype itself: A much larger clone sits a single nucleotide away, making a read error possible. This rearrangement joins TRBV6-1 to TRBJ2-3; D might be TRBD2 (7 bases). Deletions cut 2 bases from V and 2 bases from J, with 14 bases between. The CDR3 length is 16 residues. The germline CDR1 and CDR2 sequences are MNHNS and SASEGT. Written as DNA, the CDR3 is TGTGCCAGCAGTGAAACAGGGAGGGGGTCCACAGATACGCAGTATTTT. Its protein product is CASSETGRGSTDTQYF.

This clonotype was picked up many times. The CDR3: CASRLVGYEQYF. The CDR3 nucleotides read TGTGCCAGCCGGTTGGTGGGCTACGAGCAGTACTTC. The chain links TRBV2 to TRBJ2-7; D unclear. V dropped 8 bases and J dropped 3 bases, with 11 bases sitting between them. Germline loops: CDR1 SNHLY, CDR2 FYNNEI. The CDR3 runs to 12 residues.

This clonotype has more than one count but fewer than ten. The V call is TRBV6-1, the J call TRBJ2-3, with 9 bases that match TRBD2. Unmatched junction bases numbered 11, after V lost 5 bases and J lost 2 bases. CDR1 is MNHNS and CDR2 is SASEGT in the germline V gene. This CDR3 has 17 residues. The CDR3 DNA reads TGTGCCAGCAGTACGAGAACGGCGGGAGGGACCACAGATACGCAGTATTTT. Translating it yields CASSTRTAGGTTDTQYF.

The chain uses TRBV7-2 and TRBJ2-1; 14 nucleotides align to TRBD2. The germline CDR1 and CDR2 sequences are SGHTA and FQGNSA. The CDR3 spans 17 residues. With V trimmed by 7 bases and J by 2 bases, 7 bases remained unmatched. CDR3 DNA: TGTGCCAGCACCGACCCGGGACTAGCGGGAGCCTACAATGAGCAGTTCTTC. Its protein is CASTDPGLAGAYNEQFF. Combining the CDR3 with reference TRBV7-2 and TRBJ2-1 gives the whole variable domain GAGVSQSPSNKVTEKGKDVELRCDPISGHTALYWYRQSLGQGLEFLIYFQGNSAPDKSGLPSDRFSAERTGGSVSTLTIQRTQQEDSAVYLCASTDPGLAGAYNEQFFGPGTRLTVL.

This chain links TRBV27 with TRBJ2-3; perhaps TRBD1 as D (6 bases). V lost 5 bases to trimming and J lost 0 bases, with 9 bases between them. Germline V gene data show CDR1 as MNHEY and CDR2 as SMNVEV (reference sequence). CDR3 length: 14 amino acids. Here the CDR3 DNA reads TGTGCCAGCAGTGGGACATTTAGCACAGATACGCAGTATTTT. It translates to CASSGTFSTDTQYF.

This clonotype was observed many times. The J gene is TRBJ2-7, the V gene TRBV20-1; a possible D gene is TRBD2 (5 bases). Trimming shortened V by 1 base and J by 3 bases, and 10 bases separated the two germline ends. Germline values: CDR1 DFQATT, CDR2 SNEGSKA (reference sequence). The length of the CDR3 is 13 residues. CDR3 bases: TGCAGTGCTAGAGTCGGGATCGACTACGAGCAGTACTTC. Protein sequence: CSARVGIDYEQYF.

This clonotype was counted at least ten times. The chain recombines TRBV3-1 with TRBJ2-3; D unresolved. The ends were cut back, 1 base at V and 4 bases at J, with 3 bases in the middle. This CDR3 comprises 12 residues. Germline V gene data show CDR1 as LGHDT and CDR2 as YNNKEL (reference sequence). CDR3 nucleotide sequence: TGTGCCAGCAGCCAAGTTGCAGATACGCAGTATTTT. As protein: CASSQVADTQYF.

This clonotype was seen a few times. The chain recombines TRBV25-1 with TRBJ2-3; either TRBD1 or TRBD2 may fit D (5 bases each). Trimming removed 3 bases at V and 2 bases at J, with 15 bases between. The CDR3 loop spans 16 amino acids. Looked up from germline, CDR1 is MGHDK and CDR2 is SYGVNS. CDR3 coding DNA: TGTGCCAGCAGTGACCACGGGGCCTCAGCCACAGATACGCAGTATTTT. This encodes CASSDHGASATDTQYF.

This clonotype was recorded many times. CDR3 loop: CASSLRLQANEKLFF. The CDR3 DNA sequence: TGCGCCAGCAGCCTCCGACTCCAGGCAAATGAAAAACTGTTTTTT. The chain joins TRBV5-1 to TRBJ1-4; D ambiguous. Germline loops: CDR1 SGHRS, CDR2 YFSETQ. The CDR3 loop spans 15 amino acids. Trimming took off 4 bases at V and 5 bases at J, with 15 bases between the two ends.

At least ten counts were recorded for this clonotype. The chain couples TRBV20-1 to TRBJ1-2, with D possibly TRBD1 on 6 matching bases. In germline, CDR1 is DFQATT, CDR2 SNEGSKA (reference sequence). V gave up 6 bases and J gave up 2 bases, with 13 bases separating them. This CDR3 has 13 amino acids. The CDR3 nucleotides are TGCAGTGCCGCCAGACAGGTGAACTATGGCTACACCTTC. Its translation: CSAARQVNYGYTF.

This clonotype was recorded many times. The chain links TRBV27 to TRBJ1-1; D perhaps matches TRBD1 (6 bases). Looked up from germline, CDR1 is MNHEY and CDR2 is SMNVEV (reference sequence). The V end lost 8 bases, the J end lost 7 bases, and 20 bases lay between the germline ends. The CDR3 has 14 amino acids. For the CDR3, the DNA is TGTGCCAGCCCACCGCGGGGGGGCAGGGGTGAAGCTTTCTTT. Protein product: CASPPRGGRGEAFF.

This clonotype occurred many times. The chain's CDR3 is CASSLARGTANEKLFF. CDR3 in DNA: TGTGCCAGCAGCTTAGCGCGGGGGACAGCAAATGAAAAACTGTTTTTT. The J gene is TRBJ1-4, the V gene TRBV7-2; TRBD1 matches 7 bases. The CDR3 covers 16 residues. The V gene's germline CDR1 is SGHTA and CDR2 FQGNSA. V gave up 0 bases and J gave up 5 bases; unmatched junction bases: 6.

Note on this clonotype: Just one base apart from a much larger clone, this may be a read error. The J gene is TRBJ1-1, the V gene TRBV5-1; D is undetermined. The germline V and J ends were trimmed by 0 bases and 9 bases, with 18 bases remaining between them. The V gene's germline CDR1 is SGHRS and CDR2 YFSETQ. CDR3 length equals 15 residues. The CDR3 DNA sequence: TGCGCCAGCAGCTTGGTTACGGGGATGAACAGTAAAGCTTTCTTT. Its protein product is CASSLVTGMNSKAFF.

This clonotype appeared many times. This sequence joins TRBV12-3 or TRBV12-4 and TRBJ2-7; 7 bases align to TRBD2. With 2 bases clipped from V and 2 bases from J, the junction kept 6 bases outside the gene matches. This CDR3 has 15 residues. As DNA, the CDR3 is TGTGCCAGCAGTTTAAGGCGGGGGAGGACCTACGAGCAGTACTTC. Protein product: CASSLRRGRTYEQYF.

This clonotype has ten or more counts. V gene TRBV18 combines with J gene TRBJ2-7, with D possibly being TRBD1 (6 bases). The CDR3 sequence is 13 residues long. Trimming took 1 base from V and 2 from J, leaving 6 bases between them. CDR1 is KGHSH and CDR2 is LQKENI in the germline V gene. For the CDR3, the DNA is TGTGCCAGCTCACCACAGGGGGCCTACGAGCAGTACTTC. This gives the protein CASSPQGAYEQYF. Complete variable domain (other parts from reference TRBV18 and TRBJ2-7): NAGVMQNPRHLVRRRGQEARLRCSPMKGHSHVYWYRQLPEEGLKFMVYLQKENIIDESGMPKERFSAEFPKEGPSILRIQQVVRGDSAAYFCASSPQGAYEQYFGPGTRLTVT.

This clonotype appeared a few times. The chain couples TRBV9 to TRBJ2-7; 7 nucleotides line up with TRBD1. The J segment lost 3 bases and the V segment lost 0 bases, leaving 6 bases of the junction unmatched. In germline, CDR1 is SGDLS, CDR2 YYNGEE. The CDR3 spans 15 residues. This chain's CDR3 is CASSVEQGILYEQYF. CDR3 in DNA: TGTGCCAGCAGCGTAGAACAGGGGATACTCTACGAGCAGTACTTC.

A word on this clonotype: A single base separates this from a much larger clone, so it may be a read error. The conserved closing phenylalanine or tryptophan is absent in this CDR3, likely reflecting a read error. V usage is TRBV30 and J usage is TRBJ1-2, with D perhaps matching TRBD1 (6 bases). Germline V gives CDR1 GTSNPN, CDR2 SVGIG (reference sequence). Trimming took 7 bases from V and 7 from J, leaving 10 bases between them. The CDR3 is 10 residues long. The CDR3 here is CALDRVGYTL. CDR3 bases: TGTGCCTTGGACAGAGTTGGCTACACCCTC.